Below, 17 T cell receptor beta chains from the same sample are listed, as sequenced in a study of T cell responses to AZD1222 COVID-19 vaccine. Sequencing was performed with immunoSEQ multiplex PCR; in TCRdb, only in-frame clones are kept and a portion is missing. The table includes around 100,000 clones, around 92% detected once. The sequencing here drew on peripheral blood, taken on day 0 of AZD1222 vaccination. Receptors were obtained from an adult in good health.

This clone was detected once. CDR3 nucleotide sequence: TGTGCCACCAGCAGAGAATCGAGCGGGAAGTACGAGCAGTACTTC. This gives the protein CATSRESSGKYEQYF. The J gene is TRBJ2-7, the V gene TRBV15; TRBD2 aligns across 7 bases. This CDR3 has 15 amino acids. CDR1 and CDR2 (germline): LNHNV, YYDKDF (reference sequence). Unmatched junction bases numbered 6, after V lost 0 bases and J lost 4 bases.

This sequence joins TRBV14 and TRBJ1-1, with a tentative D call TRBD1 (6 bases). V gave up 4 bases and J gave up 4 bases, with 13 bases separating them. Per germline, CDR1 SGHDN and CDR2 FVKESK. The CDR3 contains 14 residues. The CDR3 DNA follows: TGTGCCAGCAGCCTGACCGGACAGTTCACTGAAGCTTTCTTT. Protein sequence: CASSLTGQFTEAFF.

The V call is TRBV7-9, the J call TRBJ1-6; a possible D gene is TRBD1 (5 bases). The CDR3 consists of 15 residues. V was trimmed by 3 bases and J by 6 bases, leaving 12 bases between them. The V gene's germline CDR1 is SEHNR and CDR2 FQNEAQ (reference sequence). Written as DNA, the CDR3 is TGTGCCAGCAGCTTTTGGGGGAAGGGTAATTCACCCCTCCACTTT. This translates into CASSFWGKGNSPLHF.

This sequence joins TRBV30 and TRBJ1-1; the match to TRBD1 covers 9 bases. J gave up 5 bases and V 7 bases, and 8 bases lay outside the gene matches. CDR1 GTSNPN and CDR2 SVGIG come from the germline V gene (reference sequence). The CDR3 runs 13 residues. The CDR3 DNA follows: TGTGCCTCTTTGACAGGGGGAGGTACTGAAGCTTTCTTT. Residues: CASLTGGGTEAFF.

CDR3 sequence: CASSRPLVGELFF. The CDR3 DNA reads TGTGCCAGCAGCCGCCCACTAGTCGGGGAGCTGTTTTTT. The chain carries TRBV3-1 (or the pseudogene TRBV3-2) and TRBJ2-2; maybe TRBD2 (5 bases). The V gene's germline CDR1 is LGHDT and CDR2 YNNKEL (reference sequence). The CDR3 loop spans 13 amino acids. Trimming shortened V by 4 bases and J by 7 bases, and 10 bases separated the two germline ends.

This clone was recorded once. This rearrangement joins TRBV7-2 to TRBJ2-5, with D maybe TRBD1 (6 bases). The CDR3 loop spans 15 amino acids. V lost 0 bases and J lost 3, with 11 bases in between. Per the germline V gene, CDR1 is SGHTA and CDR2 is FQGNSA. CDR3 residues: CASSLAVRGEETQYF. DNA of the CDR3: TGTGCCAGCAGCTTAGCGGTCAGGGGAGAAGAGACCCAGTACTTC.

The sample holds one count of this clone. The CDR3 coding sequence is TGCAGTGCCGAGGCCGGTGGCTACACCTTC. Its protein product is CSAEAGGYTF. The J gene is TRBJ1-2, the V gene TRBV20-1; D is uncertain. The CDR3 has 10 residues. V was cut by 6 bases and J by 7 bases, with 9 bases left in between. The V gene's germline CDR1 is DFQATT and CDR2 SNEGSKA (reference sequence).

The chain joins TRBV4-2 to TRBJ2-3; 13 nucleotides agree with TRBD2. Looked up from germline, CDR1 is LGHNA and CDR2 is YNFKEQ. This CDR3 comprises 17 residues. Trimming at V came to 3 bases and at J to 4 bases, leaving 7 bases not matched to a gene. The CDR3 DNA reads TGTGCCAGCAGCCAGGACCTCGGACTAGCGGGAGCAGATACGCAGTATTTT. Translation: CASSQDLGLAGADTQYF.

The chain combines TRBV7-7 with TRBJ2-5; possibly TRBD2 for D (7 bases). Germline-derived CDR1 and CDR2 are SSHAT and FNYEAQ (reference sequence). CDR3 length: 15 residues. V lost 5 bases and J 4 bases, leaving 17 bases between the germline ends. In DNA, the CDR3 is TGTGCCAGCAGCGCAGTACGGGGGGCGGCAGAGACCCAGTACTTC. This encodes CASSAVRGAAETQYF.

The chain carries TRBV18 and TRBJ2-2; D remains ambiguous. The germline CDR1 and CDR2 sequences are KGHSH and LQKENI. The V end was cut by 2 bases, the J end by 1 base, with 8 bases between. The CDR3 sequence is 15 residues long. The DNA for the CDR3 is TGTGCCAGCTCACCAAATAAGCTGAACACCGGGGAGCTGTTTTTT. Amino acids: CASSPNKLNTGELFF. Combining the CDR3 with reference TRBV18 and TRBJ2-2 gives the whole variable domain NAGVMQNPRHLVRRRGQEARLRCSPMKGHSHVYWYRQLPEEGLKFMVYLQKENIIDESGMPKERFSAEFPKEGPSILRIQQVVRGDSAAYFCASSPNKLNTGELFFGEGSRLTVL.

The V call is TRBV7-2, the J call TRBJ2-7; no clear D. In germline, CDR1 is SGHTA, CDR2 FQGNSA. V was clipped by 5 bases and J by 1 base, with 9 bases between them. The CDR3 is 13 amino acids. CDR3 sequence reads: CASSRRASYEQYF. As DNA, the CDR3 is TGTGCCAGCAGCCGCCGGGCTTCCTACGAGCAGTACTTC. Supplemented by reference TRBV7-2 and TRBJ2-7, the full variable domain reads GAGVSQSPSNKVTEKGKDVELRCDPISGHTALYWYRQSLGQGLEFLIYFQGNSAPDKSGLPSDRFSAERTGGSVSTLTIQRTQQEDSAVYLCASSRRASYEQYFGPGTRLTVT.

Comments on this clone: Mismatch with germline at one junction end may stem from a read error. The chain links TRBV28 to TRBJ2-7, with D possibly being TRBD2 (6 bases). Germline V gene data show CDR1 as MDHEN and CDR2 as SYDVKM. The CDR3 is 15 residues long. CDR3 DNA sequence: TGTGCCAGCAACCTCGGAGGGACGGGACGGGACTGGGGCTGGTTC. It encodes CASNLGGTGRDWGWF.

The V call is TRBV19, the J call TRBJ2-7; 8 nucleotides line up with TRBD1. Germline lookup yields CDR1 LNHDA and CDR2 SQIVND (reference sequence). V shed 3 bases and J 4 bases; nucleotides not matched to a gene: 8. The CDR3 length is 15 residues. The CDR3 DNA reads TGTGCCAGTAGTATGACCAGGGGGCCTCAGTACGAGCAGTACTTC. Its translation: CASSMTRGPQYEQYF.

V usage is TRBV6-1 and J usage is TRBJ1-5; the match to TRBD1 covers 8 bases. Per germline, CDR1 MNHNS and CDR2 SASEGT. J lost 4 bases, V lost 3 bases, and 5 bases had no gene match. The CDR3 totals 15 residues. CDR3 nucleotide sequence: TGTGCCAGCAGTGAGGACAGGGCCAAGAATCAGCCCCAGCATTTT. This gives the protein CASSEDRAKNQPQHF.

V and J are TRBV7-2 and TRBJ1-1; D perhaps matches TRBD1 (5 bases). The ends were cut back, 8 bases at V and 0 bases at J, with 13 bases in the middle. The CDR3 runs to 14 residues. Germline V gene lookup returns CDR1 SGHTA and CDR2 FQGNSA. The CDR3: CASAAGGVNTEAFF. The CDR3 coding sequence is TGTGCCAGCGCCGCCGGGGGGGTGAACACTGAAGCTTTCTTT.

Here the CDR3 DNA reads TGTGCCAGCAGCTCTGGACTAGCTTGGAATGAGCAGTTCTTC. Its protein is CASSSGLAWNEQFF. This chain uses TRBV11-2 with TRBJ2-1; 8 bases are shared with TRBD2. CDR1 and CDR2 (germline): SGHAT, FQNNGV. V lost 4 bases and J lost 7; bases outside the gene matches: 6. The CDR3 is 14 residues long.

The chain employs TRBV6-5 and TRBJ1-5, with a tentative D call TRBD1 (5 bases). The CDR3 length is 15 residues. The V and J ends lost 6 bases and 4 bases respectively, with 16 bases between them. Germline V gives CDR1 MNHEY, CDR2 SVGAGI. The CDR3 DNA sequence: TGTGCCAGCAGGACCGGGACCCAGTCAAATCAGCCCCAGCATTTT. Translated, it gives CASRTGTQSNQPQHF.